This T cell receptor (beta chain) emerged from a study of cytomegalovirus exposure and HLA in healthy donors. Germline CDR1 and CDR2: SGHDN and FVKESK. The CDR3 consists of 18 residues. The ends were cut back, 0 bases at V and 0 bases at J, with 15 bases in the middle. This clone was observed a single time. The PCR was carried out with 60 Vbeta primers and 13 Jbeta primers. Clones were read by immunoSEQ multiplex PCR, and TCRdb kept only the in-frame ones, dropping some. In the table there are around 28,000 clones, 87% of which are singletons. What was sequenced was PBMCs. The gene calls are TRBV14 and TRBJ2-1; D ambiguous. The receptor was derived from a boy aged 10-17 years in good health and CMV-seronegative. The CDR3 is CASSQDLRLVGSYNEQFF. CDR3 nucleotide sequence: TGTGCCAGCAGCCAAGATCTACGCCTAGTCGGCTCCTACAATGAGCAGTTCTTC.